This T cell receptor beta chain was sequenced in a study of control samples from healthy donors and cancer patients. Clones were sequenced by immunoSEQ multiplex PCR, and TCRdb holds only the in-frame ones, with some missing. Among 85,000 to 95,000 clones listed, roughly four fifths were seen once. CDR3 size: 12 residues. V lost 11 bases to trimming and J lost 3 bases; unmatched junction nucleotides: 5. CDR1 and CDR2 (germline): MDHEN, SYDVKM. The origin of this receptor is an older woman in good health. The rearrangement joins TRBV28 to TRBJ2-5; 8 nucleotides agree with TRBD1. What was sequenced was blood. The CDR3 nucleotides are TGTGCCGGGGGACAGGCTAAAGAGACCCAGTACTTC. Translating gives CAGGQAKETQYF.